The 20 T cell receptor beta chains below were found in one sample sequenced in a study of blood T cell repertoires in COVID-19. Libraries were prepared by immunoSEQ multiplex PCR; TCRdb keeps only in-frame clonotypes and omits some of them. The sample records just over 300,000 clones, around 90% being singletons. The specimen was peripheral blood. These receptors were obtained from a man between 18 and 29 years old with active or convalescent COVID-19.

The chain combines TRBV28 with TRBJ1-5; the D gene is possibly TRBD1 (5 bases). Germline V gene data show CDR1 as MDHEN and CDR2 as SYDVKM. V gave up 6 bases and J gave up 3 bases, with 18 bases separating them. The CDR3 extends over 16 amino acids. CDR3 nucleotide sequence: TGTGCCAGCAGAAACCACGGTCGCGGGGCCAATCAGCCCCAGCATTTT. It translates to CASRNHGRGANQPQHF.

This clone is categorized as medium-sized. The chain is built from TRBV2 and TRBJ1-2, with D tentatively TRBD1 (6 bases). Germline CDR1 is SNHLY and CDR2 is FYNNEI. The CDR3 runs 11 residues. Deletions cut 4 bases from V and 6 bases from J, with 6 bases between. This CDR3 reads CASSGTDGYTF. The CDR3 DNA sequence: TGTGCCAGCAGTGGGACAGATGGCTACACCTTC.

To note about this clone: Other DNA sequences within the sample encode an identical CDR3. V is TRBV6-5 and J is TRBJ1-2; 11 bases align to TRBD1. CDR1 MNHEY and CDR2 SVGAGI come from the germline V gene. J gave up 5 bases and V 5 bases, and 1 base lay outside the gene matches. CDR3 size: 13 residues. The CDR3 bases are TGTGCCAGCAGTCGGGACAGGGGGTATGGCTACACCTTC. This gives the protein CASSRDRGYGYTF.

The chain combines TRBV4-2 with TRBJ1-1; the match to TRBD1 covers 7 bases. This CDR3 has 14 residues. The V and J ends lost 7 bases and 2 bases, in that order; junction bases with no gene match: 7. Germline lookup yields CDR1 LGHNA and CDR2 YNFKEQ. The chain's CDR3 is CASNRDRVNTEAFF. The CDR3, as DNA: TGTGCCAGCAATCGGGACAGAGTAAACACTGAAGCTTTCTTT.

This clone showed up just once. This sequence joins TRBV27 and TRBJ2-3; the D gene is possibly TRBD2 (7 bases). V gave up 2 bases and J gave up 5 bases, with 17 bases separating them. This CDR3 spans 16 amino acids. The V gene's germline CDR1 is MNHEY and CDR2 SMNVEV (reference sequence). In DNA, the CDR3 is TGTGCCAGCAGTTTAGAGGTTGGGAGGGGGGGAGATACGCAGTATTTT. Translated, it gives CASSLEVGRGGDTQYF.

With regard to this clone: At one of its ends the junction is not consistent with the germline gene, which may arise from a read error. The chain has TRBV3-1 (or the pseudogene TRBV3-2) and TRBJ2-3, with 8 positions matching TRBD1. Germline CDR1 reads LGHDT; CDR2 reads YNNKEL (reference sequence). The CDR3 runs to 13 residues. CDR3 region: CASSKDRGETQYF. CDR3 bases: TGTGCCAGCAGCAAAGACAGGGGCGAGACGCAGTATTTT.

The V and J genes are TRBV5-8 and TRBJ2-2; 7 bases are shared with TRBD2. The CDR3 has 16 amino acids. Germline-derived CDR1 and CDR2 are SGHTS and YDEGEE. The V gene end was trimmed by 4 bases and the J gene end by 0 bases; junction bases not matched to a gene: 6. The CDR3 nucleotides read TGTGCCAGCAGCCCCGAGGGACTACCGAACACCGGGGAGCTGTTTTTT. Its translation is CASSPEGLPNTGELFF.

This CDR3 reads CASSLSGLGGEQFF. The CDR3 region has the DNA TGTGCCAGCAGTCTCTCCGGACTAGGCGGTGAGCAGTTCTTC. This chain links TRBV27 with TRBJ2-1, with TRBD2 matching over 7 bases. The CDR3 length is 14 residues. Germline-derived CDR1 and CDR2 are MNHEY and SMNVEV (reference sequence). J lost 9 bases, V lost 5 bases, and 10 bases had no gene match.

The chain combines TRBV7-9 with TRBJ2-1, with a tentative D call TRBD2 (6 bases). Germline V lookup: CDR1 SEHNR, CDR2 FQNEAQ (reference sequence). This CDR3 spans 15 amino acids. With 6 bases removed from V and 7 bases from J, the gap between germline ends came to 19 bases. The CDR3 bases are TGTGCCAGCAGGGTCGCCGAGACTAGACCTAATGAGCAGTTCTTC. Its translation: CASRVAETRPNEQFF.

V and J are TRBV9 and TRBJ2-1; D is unresolved. Germline CDR1 reads SGDLS; CDR2 reads YYNGEE. The V and J ends lost 0 bases and 9 bases respectively, with 4 bases between them. The CDR3 has 11 amino acids. CDR3 residues: CASSVAGEQFF. The CDR3 nucleotides read TGTGCCAGCAGCGTAGCAGGTGAGCAGTTCTTC.

The chain joins TRBV19 to TRBJ1-3; 10 bases fit TRBD1. The CDR3 has 16 residues. V shed 4 bases, J shed 3 bases, and the junction held 6 bases outside the gene matches. Germline CDR1 and CDR2: LNHDA and SQIVND (reference sequence). The CDR3: CASSTDRGLRGNTIYF. The CDR3 bases are TGTGCCAGTAGTACCGACAGGGGGCTACGTGGAAACACCATATATTTT.

The chain employs TRBV24-1 and TRBJ2-7; no firm D call. Germline V CDR1 and CDR2: KGHDR, SFDVKD. Trimming removed 4 bases from V and 2 bases from J, with 8 bases in between. The CDR3 length is 13 residues. This chain's CDR3 is CATSDRLTYEQYF. In DNA, the CDR3 is TGTGCCACCAGTGACCGACTTACCTACGAGCAGTACTTC.

This clone has just one count. J is TRBJ1-1 and V is TRBV5-1; weak D call: TRBD1 (6 bases). The CDR3 is made up of 15 amino acids. V lost 2 bases and J lost 1, with 12 bases in between. The V gene's germline CDR1 is SGHRS and CDR2 YFSETQ. The CDR3 sequence: CASSLLQGGNTEAFF. As DNA, the CDR3 is TGCGCCAGCAGCTTACTACAGGGTGGGAACACTGAAGCTTTCTTT.

This chain connects TRBV5-6 to TRBJ1-1; D is unresolved. The CDR3 totals 11 residues. V lost 3 bases, J lost 5 bases, and 5 bases lay in between. Germline V gene sequence: CDR1 SGHDT, CDR2 YYEEEE. The CDR3 nucleotides read TGTGCCAGCAGCTCTGCGACTGAAGCTTTCTTT. It specifies CASSSATEAFF.

This clone was seen a handful of times. The rearrangement uses TRBV7-9 and TRBJ2-7; 8 bases agree with TRBD1. Per the germline V gene, CDR1 is SEHNR and CDR2 is FQNEAQ (reference sequence). V trimming: 4 bases; J trimming: 2 bases; junction bases outside the gene matches: 7. The CDR3 is 15 amino acids. As DNA, the CDR3 is TGTGCCAGCAGCTCTCCGGCACAGGGGGCCTACGAGCAGTACTTC. Translating it yields CASSSPAQGAYEQYF.

The chain links TRBV6-4 to TRBJ2-1; 13 bases match TRBD2. V was pared by 6 bases and J by 7 bases, with 3 bases of the junction left unmatched. The length of the CDR3 is 14 residues. Germline V gene lookup returns CDR1 MRHNA and CDR2 SNTAGT. The CDR3 coding sequence is TGTGCCAGCAGCAGGACTAGCGGGAGTAATGAGCAGTTCTTC. Translating gives CASSRTSGSNEQFF.

CDR3 region: CASHRQDLSGNTIYF. The CDR3 bases are TGTGCCAGTCATCGACAGGACCTCTCTGGAAACACCATATATTTT. The chain is built from TRBV19 and TRBJ1-3, with a tentative D call TRBD1 (6 bases). The germline gives CDR1 LNHDA, CDR2 SQIVND (reference sequence). This CDR3 contains 15 residues. V was shortened by 8 bases and J by 0 bases, with 14 bases between the two germline ends. Full variable domain (missing parts from reference TRBV19 and TRBJ1-3): DGGITQSPKYLFRKEGQNVTLSCEQNLNHDAMYWYRQDPGQGLRLIYYSQIVNDFQKGDIAEGYSVSREKKESFPLTVTSAQKNPTAFYLCASHRQDLSGNTIYFGEGSWLTVV.

This rearrangement joins TRBV6-5 to TRBJ1-2; 9 nucleotides align to TRBD1. J gave up 2 bases and V 4 bases, and 5 bases lay outside the gene matches. The CDR3 totals 15 residues. In germline, CDR1 is MNHEY, CDR2 SVGAGI. CDR3 sequence: CASSSRQGGNYGYTF. CDR3 DNA sequence: TGTGCCAGCAGTTCTCGACAGGGGGGGAACTATGGCTACACCTTC.

V usage is TRBV5-5 and J usage is TRBJ2-3; 11 bases match TRBD2. Germline loops: CDR1 SGHKS, CDR2 YYEKEE (reference sequence). Unmatched junction bases numbered 13, after V lost 0 bases and J lost 4 bases. This CDR3 is 19 amino acids long. The DNA of the CDR3 is TGTGCCAGCAGCTTGGGTCTAGCGGGAGGTTTAGGGGGGTCAGATACGCAGTATTTT. Protein sequence: CASSLGLAGGLGGSDTQYF.

The chain combines TRBV28 with TRBJ1-2; 9 nucleotides match TRBD1. This CDR3 is 13 amino acids long. The germline V gene has CDR1 MDHEN and CDR2 SYDVKM. V lost 6 bases to trimming and J lost 4 bases; unmatched junction nucleotides: 3. In DNA, the CDR3 is TGTGCCAGCAGACGGACAGGGGTCTATGGCTACACCTTC. Amino acids: CASRRTGVYGYTF.